This TCR beta chain was recovered during a study of T cell responses to AZD1222 COVID-19 vaccine. This clone was counted a single time. What it binds is unknown. Study results and limitations: Nearly half of spike-specific TCRs reportedly target unmutated variant regions. With dominance at 160-218 and 743-854, vaccine-associated CD4 TCRs spanned spike. White British donors predominated, females outnumbered males, and clonal diversity was possibly underestimated.

Libraries were prepared by immunoSEQ multiplex PCR; TCRdb keeps only in-frame clonotypes and omits some of them. The table has 75,000 to 90,000 clones, approximately 83% seen once. The ends were cut back, 9 bases at V and 7 bases at J, with 18 bases in the middle. This CDR3 is 14 amino acids long. Germline lookup yields CDR1 LNHDA and CDR2 SQIVND (reference sequence). It was second doses at about 4 or about 12 weeks that were pooled. The sample consisted of peripheral blood, taken 28 days after the second AZD1222 dose. The source of this sequence is an adult who received the AZD1222 COVID-19 vaccine. The V call is TRBV19, the J call TRBJ2-2; a weak D match, TRBD2 (6 bases). Here the CDR3 reads CASQKTSVFGELFF. CDR3 DNA sequence: TGTGCCAGCCAGAAGACTAGTGTGTTCGGGGAGCTGTTTTTT.